A single sample gave rise to the 10 T cell receptor beta chains below, sequenced in a study of radiotherapy plus CTLA-4 blockade in lung cancer listed by TCRdb under 2018. Library preparation employed the immunoSEQ multiplex PCR assay. TCRdb stores this immuneACCESS table with in-frame sequences only. Part of the clones is absent; in the studies checked, under half of the shortfall reflects unresolved V genes, and no reason is known for the rest. The sample table records 90,000 to 100,000 clones; 88% of these occur just once. Approximately 4.9% of the sample rests with the top ten. Sequences were derived from peripheral blood, sampled from a patient treated with radiotherapy plus ipilimumab. These receptors were collected from a human donor with non-small cell lung cancer that progressed on radiotherapy plus ipilimumab.

The chain carries TRBV20-1 and TRBJ2-2, with D possibly matching TRBD1 (6 bases). Germline V gene sequence: CDR1 DFQATT, CDR2 SNEGSKA (reference sequence). This CDR3 is built from 11 residues. V was pared by 6 bases and J by 5 bases, with 7 bases between. The CDR3 DNA sequence: TGCAGTGCCCAGGGGACCGGGGAGCTGTTTTTT. It is translated as CSAQGTGELFF.

About this clone itself: The same CDR3 can be traced to other DNA sequences in this sample. In DNA, the CDR3 is TGTGCCAGCAGGCGGACTAGCGGACACAATGAGCAGTTCTTC. Translation gives CASRRTSGHNEQFF. J is TRBJ2-1 and V is TRBV6-5; 10 positions agree with TRBD2. The germline gives CDR1 MNHEY, CDR2 SVGAGI. The CDR3 is 14 amino acids. V trimming: 6 bases; J trimming: 5 bases; junction bases outside the gene matches: 4.

V and J are TRBV2 and TRBJ2-3, with 9 bases identical to TRBD1. With V trimmed by 5 bases and J by 6 bases, 9 bases remained unmatched. Germline V gives CDR1 SNHLY, CDR2 FYNNEI. This CDR3 region has 15 residues. For the CDR3, the DNA is TGTGCCAGCAGTCGGACAGGGGTGATGGGGGATACGCAGTATTTT. Translating gives CASSRTGVMGDTQYF. The full variable domain, completed using reference TRBV2 and TRBJ2-3, is EPEVTQTPSHQVTQMGQEVILRCVPISNHLYFYWYRQILGQKVEFLVSFYNNEISEKSEIFDDQFSVERPDGSNFTLKIRSTKLEDSAMYFCASSRTGVMGDTQYFGPGTRLTVL.

The V call is TRBV6-5, the J call TRBJ2-5, with D perhaps TRBD2 (5 bases). The germline V gene encodes CDR1 MNHEY and CDR2 SVGAGI. This CDR3 has 11 amino acids. V dropped 6 bases and J dropped 5 bases, with 7 bases sitting between them. CDR3: CASSPGETQYF. Written as DNA, the CDR3 is TGTGCCAGCAGCCCGGGGGAGACCCAGTACTTC.

V and J are TRBV7-9 and TRBJ1-4; D unclear. With 2 bases removed from V and 0 bases from J, the gap between germline ends came to 7 bases. Germline V gene data show CDR1 as SEHNR and CDR2 as FQNEAQ (reference sequence). CDR3 size: 15 residues. CDR3 nucleotides: TGTGCCAGCAGCTTATCCGGCTCAACTAATGAAAAACTGTTTTTT. It codes for CASSLSGSTNEKLFF.

The rearrangement joins TRBV5-4 to TRBJ2-5; D uncertain. CDR1 SGHNT and CDR2 YYREEE come from the germline V gene (reference sequence). The CDR3 loop spans 14 amino acids. Trimming took off 3 bases at V and 6 bases at J, with 15 bases between the two ends. Here the CDR3 DNA reads TGTGCCAGCAGCTCCGCCACACAGCCTAAGACCCAGTACTTC. It encodes CASSSATQPKTQYF.

This rearrangement joins TRBV5-1 to TRBJ2-1; TRBD2 matches 11 bases. Trimming removed 2 bases from V and 6 bases from J; junction bases left unmatched: 10. The CDR3 is made up of 17 amino acids. Germline CDR1 SGHRS, CDR2 YFSETQ. CDR3 DNA sequence: TGCGCCAGCAGCTTCATCCCACTAGCGGGAGTGTTCAATGAGCAGTTCTTC. It is translated as CASSFIPLAGVFNEQFF.

The chain couples TRBV27 to TRBJ2-1; 8 positions match TRBD2. The CDR3 runs to 16 residues. Germline CDR1 reads MNHEY; CDR2 reads SMNVEV (reference sequence). J gave up 3 bases and V 7 bases, and 11 bases lay outside the gene matches. The CDR3 bases are TGTGCCAGCAAATTTTTAGCGGGACCTAACTACAATGAGCAGTTCTTC. It specifies CASKFLAGPNYNEQFF.

The chain links TRBV20-1 to TRBJ2-1; no clear D. Trimming pared 3 bases from V and 5 bases from J, leaving 5 bases between. CDR3 length: 11 residues. Per germline, CDR1 DFQATT and CDR2 SNEGSKA (reference sequence). The CDR3 loop is CSASYNNEQFF. Here the CDR3 DNA reads TGCAGTGCTAGTTACAACAATGAGCAGTTCTTC.

V usage is TRBV28 and J usage is TRBJ1-1, with a weak D call TRBD1 (5 bases). Germline V gene lookup returns CDR1 MDHEN and CDR2 SYDVKM. The CDR3 length is 12 residues. Trimming removed 3 bases at V and 8 bases at J, with 10 bases between. CDR3: CASSLSYREAFF. In nucleotides, the CDR3 is TGTGCCAGCAGTTTGTCCTACAGGGAAGCTTTCTTT.